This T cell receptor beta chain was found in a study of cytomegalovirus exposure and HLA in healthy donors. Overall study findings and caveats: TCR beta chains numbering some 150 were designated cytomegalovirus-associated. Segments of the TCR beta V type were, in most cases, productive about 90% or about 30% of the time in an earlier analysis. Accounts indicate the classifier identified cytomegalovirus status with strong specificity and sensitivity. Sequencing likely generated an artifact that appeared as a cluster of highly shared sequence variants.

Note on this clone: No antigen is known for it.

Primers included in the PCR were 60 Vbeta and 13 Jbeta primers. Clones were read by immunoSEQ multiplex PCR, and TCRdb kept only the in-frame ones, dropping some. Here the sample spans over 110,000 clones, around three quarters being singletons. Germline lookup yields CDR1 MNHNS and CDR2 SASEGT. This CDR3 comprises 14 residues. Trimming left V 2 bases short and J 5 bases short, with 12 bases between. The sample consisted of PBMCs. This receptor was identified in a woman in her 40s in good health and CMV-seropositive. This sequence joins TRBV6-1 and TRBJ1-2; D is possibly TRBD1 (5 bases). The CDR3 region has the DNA TGTGCCAGCAGTGAAATCGGGGGAACGTATGGCTACACCTTC. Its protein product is CASSEIGGTYGYTF.